The T cell receptor (beta chain) under discussion was sequenced for a study of blood T cell repertoires in COVID-19. Turning to the study itself: Donors in the United States, Italy and Spain gave samples during acute or convalescent COVID-19. Sources were T cells, B-cell-depleted T cells, or PBMCs; the material itself was cDNA or gDNA.

Per the authors' pipeline: Estimates of nucleated cell counts were drawn from the amplification of reference gene primers. Measured with immunoSEQ multiplex PCR; TCRdb has only the in-frame clones, and not every one. That table gives V, J and clone size, and the DNA gave D and trimming. The sample includes roughly 64,000 clones, approximately 90% of them seen just once. Per the germline V gene, CDR1 is LGHNA and CDR2 is YSLEER. V was clipped by 3 bases and J by 3 bases, with 20 bases between them. The CDR3 extends over 17 amino acids. What was sequenced was peripheral blood. The rearrangement joins TRBV4-3 to TRBJ1-2; possible D gene TRBD1, 6 bases. The source is a man aged 50 to 59 with active COVID-19. The CDR3: CASSHLGDISEDYGYTF. In DNA form, the CDR3 reads TGCGCCAGCAGCCACCTAGGGGACATTTCGGAGGACTATGGCTACACCTTC.